This T cell receptor (beta chain) originates from a study of shared clonotypes between healthy human individuals. The CDR3 is 17 residues long. V gave up 2 bases and J gave up 0 bases, with 14 bases separating them. The germline CDR1 and CDR2 sequences are SGDLS and YYNGEE. Cells designated naive CD8 were CD45RO-negative and were positively selected for CCR7, with terminally differentiated effector memory CD45RA+ cells excluded. Clones were read by immunoSEQ multiplex PCR, and TCRdb kept only the in-frame ones, dropping some. The repertoire consists of about 800,000 clones, with around 96% occurring once and the leading ten covering roughly 0.23%.

The sequencing sample was made of naive CD8+ T cells sorted from blood. The clonotype originates from a man aged 25 to 45 in good health. The J gene is TRBJ2-2, the V gene TRBV9; D might be TRBD1 (6 bases). CDR3 region: CASSVIAGTTNTGELFF. CDR3 sequence (DNA): TGTGCCAGCAGCGTTATAGCCGGGACAACGAACACCGGGGAGCTGTTTTTT.